What follows are 31 T cell receptor beta chains derived from one specimen sequenced in a study of OX40 agonist ivuxolimab in advanced cancers. Repertoires were generated with immunoSEQ multiplex PCR, while TCRdb's copy carries only in-frame clones and drops some. The repertoire holds tens of thousands of clones, with 80% to 90% as singletons. Sample: CD4+ or CD8+ T cells sorted from blood, taken in a trial of the OX40 agonist ivuxolimab. All receptors come from an adult with an advanced solid tumor such as melanoma, head and neck, liver or kidney cancer.

This clone was observed once. The V and J genes are TRBV6-1 and TRBJ2-1, with unresolved D. From germline, CDR1 is MNHNS and CDR2 SASEGT. The CDR3 contains 14 residues. V lost 7 bases and J lost 3, with 13 bases in between. CDR3 loop: CASIEPHDYNEQFF. CDR3 DNA: TGTGCCAGCATAGAACCTCACGACTACAATGAGCAGTTCTTC.

The rearrangement uses TRBV27 and TRBJ2-7, with 12 bases identical to TRBD2. V gave up 8 bases and J gave up 3 bases; unmatched junction bases: 8. This CDR3 has 15 residues. Germline assignment: CDR1 MNHEY and CDR2 SMNVEV (reference sequence). CDR3 coding DNA: TGTGCCAGCGCCAAGACTAGCGGGAGTTTCTACGAGCAGTACTTC. Residues: CASAKTSGSFYEQYF.

The gene calls are TRBV5-4 and TRBJ1-5, with D hard to call. Germline CDR1 SGHNT, CDR2 YYREEE (reference sequence). Trimming left V 0 bases short and J 3 bases short, with 7 bases between. The CDR3 has 14 residues. The CDR3 sequence is CASSLEPANQPQHF. CDR3 bases: TGTGCCAGCAGCTTGGAACCAGCCAATCAGCCCCAGCATTTT.

This clone is a singleton in its sample. The chain carries TRBV9 and TRBJ1-4; 7 bases fit TRBD1. The CDR3 spans 15 residues. V gave up 4 bases and J gave up 4 bases; unmatched junction bases: 7. Germline lookup yields CDR1 SGDLS and CDR2 YYNGEE. CDR3 DNA sequence: TGTGCCAGCAGCCCAACAGGGGCATATAATGAAAAACTGTTTTTT. Amino acids: CASSPTGAYNEKLFF.

The rearrangement links TRBV9 to TRBJ2-5, with 9 bases identical to TRBD1. The V gene's germline CDR1 is SGDLS and CDR2 YYNGEE. Germline trimming cut 0 bases from V and 1 base from J; bases unmatched to any gene: 4. The CDR3 is made up of 16 amino acids. The CDR3 DNA reads TGTGCCAGCAGCGTAGCTACGGGACAGGGCCAAGAGACCCAGTACTTC. This codes for CASSVATGQGQETQYF.

V and J are TRBV28 and TRBJ1-5; D not resolved. Deletions cut 2 bases from V and 0 bases from J, with 8 bases between. This CDR3 region has 15 residues. Germline V gene lookup returns CDR1 MDHEN and CDR2 SYDVKM. The CDR3 DNA reads as TGTGCCAGCAGTTTAGGCAGGTATAGCAATCAGCCCCAGCATTTT. Its protein product is CASSLGRYSNQPQHF. Full variable domain (missing parts from reference TRBV28 and TRBJ1-5): DVKVTQSSRYLVKRTGEKVFLECVQDMDHENMFWYRQDPGLGLRLIYFSYDVKMKEKGDIPEGYSVSREKKERFSLILESASTNQTSMYLCASSLGRYSNQPQHFGDGTRLSIL.

This clone was counted once. V is TRBV28 and J is TRBJ2-2; 10 bases match TRBD1. The trim removed 5 bases at V and 4 bases at J, leaving 7 bases unmatched. The CDR3 contains 16 residues. Germline loops: CDR1 MDHEN, CDR2 SYDVKM. CDR3: CASSRAGTGVTGELFF. The CDR3 nucleotides read TGTGCCAGCAGTCGCGCCGGGACAGGGGTCACCGGGGAGCTGTTTTTT.

The CDR3 loop reads CASSADTNTEAFF. CDR3 bases: TGTGCCAGCAGCGCTGACACAAACACTGAAGCTTTCTTT. The gene calls are TRBV6-1 and TRBJ1-1; D gene ambiguous. Germline V gene lookup returns CDR1 MNHNS and CDR2 SASEGT. The CDR3 extends over 13 amino acids. The ends were cut back, 6 bases at V and 2 bases at J, with 10 bases in the middle.

This chain links TRBV7-2 with TRBJ1-2, with D tentatively TRBD1 (5 bases). The CDR3 loop spans 15 amino acids. Germline CDR1 and CDR2: SGHTA and FQGNSA. Trimming stripped 7 bases from V and 0 bases from J, with 15 bases between. Written as DNA, the CDR3 is TGTGCCAGCACCCCTGCCACAGGAGCTAACTATGGCTACACCTTC. This sequence encodes CASTPATGANYGYTF.

This chain uses TRBV5-4 with TRBJ2-1, with D possibly TRBD2 on 6 matching bases. CDR3 length: 16 amino acids. The germline V gene has CDR1 SGHNT and CDR2 YYREEE (reference sequence). With 2 bases removed from V and 3 bases from J, the gap between germline ends came to 15 bases. The CDR3 DNA reads as TGTGCCAGCAGCTTCGGGAGCTTTACCAGCTACAATGAGCAGTTCTTC. Its protein product is CASSFGSFTSYNEQFF. Complete variable domain (other parts from reference TRBV5-4 and TRBJ2-1): ETGVTQSPTHLIKTRGQQVTLRCSSQSGHNTVSWYQQALGQGPQFIFQYYREEENGRGNFPPRFSGLQFPNYSSELNVNALELDDSALYLCASSFGSFTSYNEQFFGPGTRLTVL.

The V gene is TRBV6-5, the J gene TRBJ1-1; D is perhaps TRBD1 (6 bases). Germline V lookup: CDR1 MNHEY, CDR2 SVGAGI. This CDR3 comprises 14 residues. V gave up 2 bases and J gave up 5 bases, with 12 bases separating them. The CDR3 loop is CASSYGDRFTEAFF. CDR3 nucleotides: TGTGCCAGCAGTTACGGAGACAGGTTTACTGAAGCTTTCTTT.

This chain joins TRBV5-5 and TRBJ2-5; TRBD2 matches 9 bases. CDR1 and CDR2 (germline): SGHKS, YYEKEE (reference sequence). V gave up 2 bases and J gave up 5 bases; unmatched junction bases: 4. The CDR3 totals 14 residues. CDR3 DNA sequence: TGTGCCAGCAGCTTCGGCGGGGGGGCGGAGACCCAGTACTTC. It codes for CASSFGGGAETQYF.

This sequence joins TRBV4-1 and TRBJ2-7; tentatively, D is TRBD1 (6 bases). CDR1 is MGHRA, CDR2 YSYEKL, per germline. V lost 2 bases, J lost 4 bases, and 9 bases lay in between. The length of the CDR3 is 13 residues. The chain's CDR3 is CASSQTGLYEQYF. In nucleotides, the CDR3 is TGCGCCAGCAGCCAAACAGGGTTGTACGAGCAGTACTTC.

The sample holds one count of this clone. This chain joins TRBV27 and TRBJ2-1; perhaps TRBD1 as D (6 bases). CDR3 size: 15 residues. V was pared by 1 base and J by 8 bases, with 15 bases between. The germline CDR1 and CDR2 sequences are MNHEY and SMNVEV (reference sequence). The CDR3 DNA reads TGTGCCAGCAGTTTATGGCTAGGGGGAGCCCATGAGCAGTTCTTC. Translated: CASSLWLGGAHEQFF.

This rearrangement joins TRBV19 to TRBJ1-1, with 7 bases lining up with TRBD1. The CDR3 runs 15 residues. V was pared by 8 bases and J by 4 bases, with 13 bases of the junction left unmatched. The V gene's germline CDR1 is LNHDA and CDR2 SQIVND (reference sequence). CDR3 in amino acids: CASRNIRGDSTEAFF. The CDR3 nucleotides read TGTGCCAGTCGGAACATCAGGGGGGATAGCACTGAAGCTTTCTTT.

The chain is built from TRBV6-1 and TRBJ2-1; 7 bases are shared with TRBD2. This CDR3 is built from 15 residues. With 6 bases clipped from V and 0 bases from J, the junction kept 5 bases outside the gene matches. Per germline, CDR1 MNHNS and CDR2 SASEGT. Written as DNA, the CDR3 is TGTGCCAGCAGGGGACTACGTAGCTCCTACAATGAGCAGTTCTTC. It encodes CASRGLRSSYNEQFF.

The genes are TRBV4-1 and TRBJ1-1, with 7 bases that match TRBD1. This CDR3 has 14 amino acids. Germline V gene lookup returns CDR1 MGHRA and CDR2 YSYEKL. V trimming: 1 base; J trimming: 1 base; junction bases outside the gene matches: 0. As DNA, the CDR3 is TGCGCCAGCAGCCAAGGGGACAGGAACACTGAAGCTTTCTTT. It yields the protein CASSQGDRNTEAFF.

This chain links TRBV15 with TRBJ1-6; D ambiguous. The CDR3 extends over 15 amino acids. V was clipped by 1 base and J by 7 bases, with 11 bases between them. Germline values: CDR1 LNHNV, CDR2 YYDKDF (reference sequence). CDR3 residues: CATSRGQTGNSPLHF. For the CDR3, the DNA is TGTGCCACCAGCAGAGGTCAGACGGGGAATTCACCCCTCCACTTT.

This chain uses TRBV28 with TRBJ2-7; D gene unclear. CDR1 and CDR2 (germline): MDHEN, SYDVKM. V lost 6 bases and J 0 bases, leaving 9 bases between the germline ends. The CDR3 spans 13 residues. The CDR3 sequence: CASRSGPSYEQYF. The CDR3 DNA follows: TGTGCCAGCAGGTCGGGCCCCTCCTACGAGCAGTACTTC.

The V and J genes are TRBV9 and TRBJ2-2, with D hard to call. Trimming took off 0 bases at V and 4 bases at J, with 16 bases between the two ends. Germline V gene lookup returns CDR1 SGDLS and CDR2 YYNGEE. This CDR3 has 17 amino acids. The CDR3 sequence is CASSVGLSAGPTGELFF. The CDR3 DNA sequence: TGTGCCAGCAGCGTAGGTCTATCGGCAGGCCCCACCGGGGAGCTGTTTTTT. Drawing the rest from reference TRBV9 and TRBJ2-2, the complete variable domain is DSGVTQTPKHLITATGQRVTLRCSPRSGDLSVYWYQQSLDQGLQFLIQYYNGEERAKGNILERFSAQQFPDLHSELNLSSLELGDSALYFCASSVGLSAGPTGELFFGEGSRLTVL.

This chain uses TRBV9 with TRBJ2-7, with D possibly matching TRBD2 (5 bases). This CDR3 is built from 14 residues. Germline V gene lookup returns CDR1 SGDLS and CDR2 YYNGEE. The V end was cut by 1 base, the J end by 2 bases, with 10 bases between. In nucleotides, the CDR3 is TGTGCCAGCAGCGTAACAGCGGAAACCTACGAGCAGTACTTC. Amino acid sequence: CASSVTAETYEQYF.

The chain couples TRBV5-1 to TRBJ2-1; D tentatively fits TRBD1 or TRBD2 (6 bases each). Trimming shortened V by 4 bases and J by 6 bases, and 20 bases separated the two germline ends. In germline, CDR1 is SGHRS, CDR2 YFSETQ. The CDR3 length is 16 residues. The CDR3: CASSAEGTLVRNEQFF. The CDR3 nucleotides are TGCGCCAGCAGCGCGGAGGGGACACTCGTCCGCAATGAGCAGTTCTTC.

V is TRBV30 and J is TRBJ1-2; 9 bases are a match to TRBD1. The ends lost 0 bases at V and 7 bases at J; junction bases unmatched: 6. Germline V CDR1 and CDR2: GTSNPN, SVGIG (reference sequence). CDR3 length: 14 residues. The CDR3 bases are TGTGCCTGGAGTGTTTTGGGACAGGGCGCTGGCTACACCTTC. This translates into CAWSVLGQGAGYTF.

This chain links TRBV28 with TRBJ2-3, with 9 bases fitting TRBD2. CDR1 is MDHEN and CDR2 is SYDVKM in the germline V gene. The V and J ends lost 5 bases and 2 bases, in that order; junction bases with no gene match: 8. The CDR3 is made up of 16 amino acids. The DNA of the CDR3 is TGTGCCAGCAGTCACCAACTAGCGGGCCTCACAGATACGCAGTATTTT. It specifies CASSHQLAGLTDTQYF.

The chain combines TRBV15 with TRBJ2-5, with D possibly TRBD2 on 5 matching bases. The assigned J gene may be wrong: the sequence end matches TRBJ2-7 better. The CDR3 runs to 13 residues. From germline, CDR1 is LNHNV and CDR2 YYDKDF (reference sequence). CDR3 amino acids: CATRGGYNSEQYF. As DNA, the CDR3 is TGTGCCACCAGAGGAGGCTACAATTCCGAGCAGTACTTC.

The chain is built from TRBV27 and TRBJ2-5; the match to TRBD1 covers 8 bases. The CDR3 has 15 amino acids. The V gene's germline CDR1 is MNHEY and CDR2 SMNVEV (reference sequence). Trimming cost V 2 bases and J 6 bases; bases outside gene matches: 8. The CDR3 sequence: CASSLRADRVQTQYF. In DNA form, the CDR3 reads TGTGCCAGCAGTTTAAGGGCGGACAGGGTACAGACCCAGTACTTC.

Relative to its sample, this clone is medium-sized. The CDR3 DNA follows: TGTGCCTGGAGTGTACCCGGGGGTTTCGGTCAGCCCCAGCATTTT. Amino acids: CAWSVPGGFGQPQHF. The chain joins TRBV30 to TRBJ1-5, with a weak D call TRBD1 (5 bases). Per the germline V gene, CDR1 is GTSNPN and CDR2 is SVGIG (reference sequence). The CDR3 has 15 amino acids. The V gene lost 0 bases and the J gene lost 6 bases, with 15 bases spanning the gap.

For this clone: Other DNA sequences of this sample code for an identical CDR3. V and J are TRBV15 and TRBJ1-6; 9 positions agree with TRBD1. The length of the CDR3 is 15 residues. CDR1 and CDR2 (germline): LNHNV, YYDKDF (reference sequence). V dropped 3 bases and J dropped 7; count of bases not matched to a gene: 4. CDR3 in amino acids: CATSRTGTGNSPLHF. The CDR3 bases are TGTGCCACCAGCAGGACCGGGACAGGGAATTCACCCCTCCACTTT.

The CDR3 spells CASSPASGQGAEAFF. The CDR3 coding sequence is TGCGCCAGCAGCCCAGCATCAGGTCAGGGCGCTGAAGCTTTCTTT. The rearrangement links TRBV5-1 to TRBJ1-1; D possibly corresponds to TRBD1 (5 bases). The CDR3 totals 15 residues. The germline CDR1 and CDR2 sequences are SGHRS and YFSETQ. Trimming stripped 4 bases from V and 6 bases from J, with 19 bases between.

The rearrangement joins TRBV7-9 to TRBJ2-5; D is unclear. The length of the CDR3 is 14 residues. Germline CDR1 is SEHNR and CDR2 is FQNEAQ (reference sequence). V shed 2 bases and J shed 5 bases, with 12 bases lying between them. CDR3 nucleotides: TGTGCCAGCAGCTTACAGAGCGTTTTGGAGACCCAGTACTTC. This translates into CASSLQSVLETQYF.

The chain couples TRBV7-9 to TRBJ2-2; tentative D call: TRBD1 (5 bases). Per germline, CDR1 SEHNR and CDR2 FQNEAQ (reference sequence). The CDR3 spans 16 residues. With 4 bases removed from V and 0 bases from J, the gap between germline ends came to 12 bases. The CDR3 spells CASSSRQPANTGELFF. Here the CDR3 DNA reads TGTGCCAGCAGCTCCCGACAGCCTGCGAACACCGGGGAGCTGTTTTTT.